A single sample gave rise to the 23 T cell receptor beta chains below, sequenced in a study of T cell responses to AZD1222 COVID-19 vaccine. The method was immunoSEQ multiplex PCR; TCRdb's version includes in-frame clones alone and lacks a portion of them. The table shows 90,000 to 120,000 clones, with over 90% occurring only once. This sample comprised peripheral blood, obtained on day 0 of AZD1222 vaccination. The receptors shown here come from an adult in good health.

V usage is TRBV10-2 and J usage is TRBJ2-7, with 7 positions matching TRBD2. V lost 3 bases to trimming and J lost 4 bases; unmatched junction nucleotides: 9. CDR3 length equals 15 residues. Germline V CDR1 and CDR2: WSHSY, SAAADI. For the CDR3, the DNA is TGCGCCAGCAGTGATGACGCGGGAGCGTGGTACGAGCAGTACTTC. Residues: CASSDDAGAWYEQYF.

The chain joins TRBV19 to TRBJ1-5; 11 bases align to TRBD1. Germline V gene lookup returns CDR1 LNHDA and CDR2 SQIVND (reference sequence). The CDR3 loop spans 14 amino acids. Trimming removed 10 bases from V and 6 bases from J; junction bases left unmatched: 8. CDR3 amino acids: CATRTGGSSQPQHF. The CDR3 coding sequence is TGTGCCACCCGGACAGGGGGCTCCTCTCAGCCCCAGCATTTT.

In this sample, this clone turned up once. The chain couples TRBV24-1 to TRBJ2-5, with 9 bases that match TRBD2. The CDR3 contains 15 residues. The ends lost 3 bases at V and 3 bases at J; junction bases unmatched: 4. Germline CDR1 and CDR2: KGHDR and SFDVKD. The CDR3 DNA sequence: TGTGCCACCAGTGATCTTCTAGCGGGGAAAGAGACCCAGTACTTC. The encoded protein is CATSDLLAGKETQYF.

This clone was observed once. The chain combines TRBV7-2 with TRBJ1-3; D gene uncertain. V lost 4 bases, J lost 0 bases, and 7 bases lay in between. There are 14 residues in the CDR3. Germline values: CDR1 SGHTA, CDR2 FQGNSA. CDR3 coding DNA: TGTGCCAGCAGCTCCCGAGCCTCTGGAAACACCATATATTTT. It codes for CASSSRASGNTIYF.

J is TRBJ2-7 and V is TRBV6-6; D is uncertain. The germline gives CDR1 MNHNY, CDR2 SVGAGI (reference sequence). CDR3 length: 13 residues. Trimming took 7 bases from V and 5 from J, leaving 15 bases between them. The CDR3 coding sequence is TGTGCCAGCACCCCGTTGCTCCGCGACGAGCAGTACTTC. Protein: CASTPLLRDEQYF.

The chain carries TRBV5-1 and TRBJ2-1, with TRBD2 matching over 9 bases. The germline gives CDR1 SGHRS, CDR2 YFSETQ. V lost 4 bases to trimming and J lost 3 bases; unmatched junction nucleotides: 5. The CDR3 has 15 amino acids. CDR3 loop: CASSRIAGVYNEQFF. The CDR3 DNA sequence: TGCGCCAGCAGCAGGATAGCGGGGGTCTACAATGAGCAGTTCTTC.

V usage is TRBV27 and J usage is TRBJ2-2; D remains ambiguous. The V and J ends lost 6 bases and 5 bases respectively, with 7 bases between them. The CDR3 contains 12 residues. Germline V gene sequence: CDR1 MNHEY, CDR2 SMNVEV (reference sequence). Here the CDR3 reads CASSTATGELFF. In DNA, the CDR3 is TGTGCCAGCAGCACCGCTACCGGGGAGCTGTTTTTT.

The chain couples TRBV6-5 to TRBJ1-4; possibly TRBD1 for D (6 bases). V dropped 2 bases and J dropped 8 bases, with 12 bases sitting between them. CDR3 length: 14 amino acids. CDR1 MNHEY and CDR2 SVGAGI come from the germline V gene. CDR3 in DNA: TGTGCCAGCAGTTACGGGGGCATCGGGGAAAAACTGTTTTTT. Translated, it gives CASSYGGIGEKLFF.

Only one count was recorded for this clone. The V gene is TRBV19, the J gene TRBJ1-4; D uncertain. V was cut by 5 bases and J by 6 bases, with 16 bases left in between. This CDR3 has 15 amino acids. Germline lookup yields CDR1 LNHDA and CDR2 SQIVND (reference sequence). CDR3 bases: TGTGCCAGTAGTCTTTACCCGACGCCGGATGAAAAACTGTTTTTT. Protein product: CASSLYPTPDEKLFF.

V and J are TRBV10-1 and TRBJ2-1; TRBD1 aligns across 10 bases. V trimming: 4 bases; J trimming: 5 bases; junction bases outside the gene matches: 2. The CDR3 loop spans 14 amino acids. Germline values: CDR1 WNHNN, CDR2 SYGVQD (reference sequence). CDR3 residues: CASSGTGGNNEQFF. The CDR3 nucleotides read TGCGCCAGCAGTGGGACAGGGGGAAACAATGAGCAGTTCTTC.

This clone was recorded a few times. V gene TRBV19 combines with J gene TRBJ1-2; 7 bases match TRBD1. Trimming removed 6 bases from V and 4 bases from J; junction bases left unmatched: 11. CDR3 length equals 15 residues. Germline assignment: CDR1 LNHDA and CDR2 SQIVND (reference sequence). The CDR3 spells CASRKPGTDSYGYTF. In nucleotides, the CDR3 is TGTGCCAGTAGGAAACCGGGGACAGACTCCTATGGCTACACCTTC.

The chain recombines TRBV5-1 with TRBJ2-7; a possible D gene is TRBD2 (5 bases). The germline gives CDR1 SGHRS, CDR2 YFSETQ. CDR3 length equals 15 residues. V was clipped by 2 bases and J by 0 bases, with 12 bases between them. CDR3 in DNA: TGCGCCAGCAGCTTCCTCCCCGACTACTCCTACGAGCAGTACTTC. It encodes CASSFLPDYSYEQYF.

J is TRBJ1-5 and V is TRBV20-1, with D possibly matching TRBD1 (5 bases). Trimming cost V 3 bases and J 6 bases, with 18 bases left between them. The CDR3 runs 15 residues. Germline CDR1 reads DFQATT; CDR2 reads SNEGSKA (reference sequence). CDR3 residues: CSASVRDGSSQPQHF. The CDR3 bases are TGCAGTGCTAGTGTACGGGACGGCTCTAGTCAGCCCCAGCATTTT.

V is TRBV7-8 and J is TRBJ2-7; D is undetermined. Trimming removed 2 bases from V and 3 bases from J, with 11 bases in between. Germline CDR1 reads SGHVS; CDR2 reads FQNEAQ. CDR3 length: 14 amino acids. CDR3 coding DNA: TGTGCCAGCAGCTTACGAGCCCCAAACTACGAGCAGTACTTC. This translates into CASSLRAPNYEQYF.

This chain connects TRBV5-1 to TRBJ2-5; D is uncertain. The CDR3 consists of 14 residues. Trimming removed 2 bases at V and 2 bases at J, with 10 bases between. Looked up from germline, CDR1 is SGHRS and CDR2 is YFSETQ. The CDR3 nucleotides read TGCGCCAGCAGCTTTCAAGGTCAGCAAGAGACCCAGTACTTC. It specifies CASSFQGQQETQYF. The variable domain in full, completed from reference TRBV5-1 and TRBJ2-5, reads KAGVTQTPRYLIKTRGQQVTLSCSPISGHRSVSWYQQTPGQGLQFLFEYFSETQRNKGNFPGRFSGRQFSNSRSEMNVSTLELGDSALYLCASSFQGQQETQYFGPGTRLLVL.

This chain connects TRBV16 to TRBJ2-7, with unresolved D. The CDR3 runs to 13 residues. Trimming took 2 bases from V and 3 from J, leaving 8 bases between them. In germline, CDR1 is KGHSY, CDR2 FQNENV. CDR3 amino acids: CASSQRALYEQYF. Here the CDR3 DNA reads TGTGCCAGCAGCCAACGGGCACTCTACGAGCAGTACTTC.

The V gene is TRBV19, the J gene TRBJ2-5; TRBD1 matches at 8 bases. V was pared by 4 bases and J by 5 bases, with 9 bases of the junction left unmatched. The germline CDR1 and CDR2 sequences are LNHDA and SQIVND (reference sequence). The CDR3 sequence is 15 residues long. The CDR3 protein is CASSKSGTGWETQYF. The CDR3 DNA sequence: TGTGCCAGTAGTAAATCCGGGACAGGATGGGAGACCCAGTACTTC.

The J gene is TRBJ1-6, the V gene TRBV5-1, with TRBD1 matching 7 bases. CDR1 and CDR2 from the germline V gene are SGHRS and YFSETQ. The CDR3 spans 14 residues. V lost 4 bases and J lost 11; bases outside the gene matches: 9. CDR3 sequence: CASSRDSNLAPLHF. DNA for the CDR3: TGCGCCAGCAGCAGGGACAGTAATTTAGCACCCCTCCACTTT.

The rearrangement uses TRBV6-5 and TRBJ1-5; weak D call: TRBD1 (5 bases). V shed 7 bases and J shed 7 bases, with 17 bases lying between them. Germline CDR1 reads MNHEY; CDR2 reads SVGAGI. This CDR3 has 14 residues. DNA of the CDR3: TGTGCCAGCACCCTCGACAGAGAAACACAGCCCCAGCATTTT. It translates to CASTLDRETQPQHF.

V and J are TRBV13 and TRBJ1-5; D unclear. The V gene's germline CDR1 is PRHDT and CDR2 FYEKMQ (reference sequence). Trimming cost V 5 bases and J 1 base, with 12 bases left between them. The CDR3 consists of 15 residues. The CDR3 region has the DNA TGTGCCAGCAGCAAAGGACGACGAAGCAATCAGCCCCAGCATTTT. Its protein is CASSKGRRSNQPQHF.

The chain employs TRBV19 and TRBJ1-1; D perhaps matches TRBD1 (6 bases). The CDR3 runs to 16 residues. In germline, CDR1 is LNHDA, CDR2 SQIVND (reference sequence). The ends were cut back, 5 bases at V and 5 bases at J, with 21 bases in the middle. This CDR3 is CASSAASGTFMTEAFF. CDR3 bases: TGTGCCAGTAGTGCGGCTTCGGGGACATTTATGACTGAAGCTTTCTTT.

V and J are TRBV28 and TRBJ1-5, with 8 bases that match TRBD1. The CDR3 has 16 residues. Trimming at V came to 5 bases and at J to 4 bases, leaving 10 bases not matched to a gene. CDR1 MDHEN and CDR2 SYDVKM come from the germline V gene. This CDR3 reads CASSDSGQGLNQPQHF. DNA for the CDR3: TGTGCCAGCAGTGACTCCGGACAGGGATTAAATCAGCCCCAGCATTTT.

This chain connects TRBV5-4 to TRBJ2-7; tentatively, D is TRBD2 (6 bases). This CDR3 comprises 12 residues. Trimming took 4 bases from V and 6 from J, leaving 11 bases between them. Germline values: CDR1 SGHNT, CDR2 YYREEE (reference sequence). This chain's CDR3 is CASSAGSAEQYF. The CDR3 nucleotides are TGTGCCAGCAGCGCCGGGAGTGCCGAGCAGTACTTC.